This T cell receptor beta chain was recorded in a study of cytomegalovirus exposure and HLA in healthy donors. 60 Vbeta and 13 Jbeta primers were used in PCR. Using immunoSEQ multiplex PCR, the repertoire was profiled, and TCRdb retains in-frame clones only, with some absent. The repertoire has about 170,000 clones, 80% to 85% of them found once; the top ten carry about 2.5%. The CDR3 has 14 amino acids. Germline loops: CDR1 SGHRS, CDR2 YFSETQ. Trimming left V 5 bases short and J 5 bases short, with 14 bases between. This clone was picked up a small number of times. Specimen: PBMCs. The chain links TRBV5-1 to TRBJ2-1, with a possible D match to TRBD2 (7 bases). This TCR came from a male donor in good health and CMV-seronegative. CDR3 in DNA: TGCGCCAGCAGGGGGGGGCCTATAGACAATGAGCAGTTCTTC. This codes for CASRGGPIDNEQFF.